The clone carrying this T cell receptor (beta chain) was observed a single time. The participants were between roughly 18 and 100 years old and came from roughly 24 US areas. Membership in each cohort depended on participant-reported clinical history. Contact with a PCR-confirmed or clinician-diagnosed COVID-19 case occurred within 2 weeks of entry. This record belongs to a study of blood T cell repertoires in COVID-19. The V segment lost 6 bases and the J segment 6 bases; nucleotides outside the gene matches: 4. CDR1 MDHEN and CDR2 SYDVKM come from the germline V gene. This CDR3 region has 12 residues. Measured with immunoSEQ multiplex PCR; TCRdb has only the in-frame clones, and not every one. This table holds approximately 250,000 clones, less than 95% found once.

The chain recombines TRBV28 with TRBJ2-7, with 8 bases that match TRBD1. Source material: PBMCs or T cells enriched from blood (not recorded which). This clonotype was sampled from a man between 35 and 55 years old who had been exposed to COVID-19. The CDR3 coding sequence is TGTGCCAGCAGCCTCAGGGGGCTCGAGCAGTACTTC. Translated: CASSLRGLEQYF.